The 9 T cell receptor beta chains presented below share a single source sample, sequenced in a study of blood T cell repertoires in COVID-19. The assay was immunoSEQ multiplex PCR, and TCRdb's table has in-frame clones only and misses some. Here the sample spans about 210,000 clones, about four fifths being singletons. The sequenced material came from peripheral blood. The source is a woman between 35 and 50 years old with acute or convalescent COVID-19.

The rearrangement uses TRBV5-1 and TRBJ1-6, with 12 nucleotides matching TRBD1. Germline trimming cut 3 bases from V and 7 bases from J; bases unmatched to any gene: 2. Germline-derived CDR1 and CDR2 are SGHRS and YFSETQ. This CDR3 region has 15 residues. The DNA for the CDR3 is TGCGCCAGCAGCTGGGACAGGGGGCAGAATTCACCCCTCCACTTT. This gives the protein CASSWDRGQNSPLHF. The full variable domain, with the rest looked up from reference TRBV5-1 and TRBJ1-6, is KAGVTQTPRYLIKTRGQQVTLSCSPISGHRSVSWYQQTPGQGLQFLFEYFSETQRNKGNFPGRFSGRQFSNSRSEMNVSTLELGDSALYLCASSWDRGQNSPLHFGNGTRLTVT.

This clone was seen a few times. The rearrangement uses TRBV6-1 and TRBJ2-1, with 15 bases fitting TRBD2. CDR1 and CDR2 from the germline V gene are MNHNS and SASEGT. Trimming removed 4 bases from V and 8 bases from J; junction bases left unmatched: 6. The CDR3 is made up of 16 amino acids. CDR3 in amino acids: CASSGWTSGGVYEQFF. The CDR3 DNA sequence: TGTGCCAGCAGTGGATGGACTAGCGGGGGGGTCTATGAGCAGTTCTTC.

This chain uses TRBV5-8 with TRBJ1-1; D is uncertain. V lost 2 bases and J 8 bases, leaving 10 bases between the germline ends. This CDR3 comprises 12 residues. The germline V gene has CDR1 SGHTS and CDR2 YDEGEE. The CDR3 spells CASSFTEIEAFF. The CDR3 region has the DNA TGTGCCAGCAGCTTTACTGAGATCGAAGCTTTCTTT.

The chain recombines TRBV7-8 with TRBJ2-2; 12 nucleotides agree with TRBD2. Germline CDR1 reads SGHVS; CDR2 reads FQNEAQ. The CDR3 is 15 amino acids. The V gene end was trimmed by 3 bases and the J gene end by 9 bases; junction bases not matched to a gene: 5. As DNA, the CDR3 is TGTGCCAGCAGCTTGCTAGCGGGGGGGCCCTGGGAGCTGTTTTTT. Translation gives CASSLLAGGPWELFF. Combining the CDR3 with reference TRBV7-8 and TRBJ2-2 gives the whole variable domain GAGVSQSPRYKVAKRGQDVALRCDPISGHVSLFWYQQALGQGPEFLTYFQNEAQLDKSGLPSDRFFAERPEGSVSTLKIQRTQQEDSAVYLCASSLLAGGPWELFFGEGSRLTVL.

The rearrangement links TRBV15 to TRBJ1-4; 7 bases fit TRBD1. Germline V lookup: CDR1 LNHNV, CDR2 YYDKDF (reference sequence). J was trimmed by 6 bases and V by 1 base; bases with no gene match: 8. The length of the CDR3 is 16 residues. The CDR3, as DNA: TGTGCCACCAGCAGAGGGGAAGGTGGGACAGATGAAAAACTGTTTTTT. It encodes CATSRGEGGTDEKLFF.

The V and J genes are TRBV9 and TRBJ2-2, with a weak D call TRBD2 (7 bases). Trimming pared 0 bases from V and 2 bases from J, leaving 20 bases between. CDR1 and CDR2 from the germline V gene are SGDLS and YYNGEE. The CDR3 is made up of 19 amino acids. The CDR3 region has the DNA TGTGCCAGCAGCGTAGGACAGGTTCCGGGACTACCAAACACCGGGGAGCTGTTTTTT. This sequence encodes CASSVGQVPGLPNTGELFF.

The chain carries TRBV2 and TRBJ2-5; 9 bases are a match to TRBD1. Germline V gene sequence: CDR1 SNHLY, CDR2 FYNNEI. There are 16 residues in the CDR3. The J segment lost 0 bases and the V segment lost 7 bases, leaving 9 bases of the junction unmatched. The CDR3 region is CASTVGGQGYQETQYF. CDR3 bases: TGTGCCAGCACCGTAGGGGGACAGGGATACCAAGAGACCCAGTACTTC.

The V call is TRBV5-4, the J call TRBJ2-7; 12 bases map to TRBD2. The V gene's germline CDR1 is SGHNT and CDR2 YYREEE (reference sequence). Trimming at V came to 0 bases and at J to 7 bases, leaving 5 bases not matched to a gene. The CDR3 has 15 amino acids. The CDR3 sequence is CASSLVLAGGREQYF. The CDR3 region has the DNA TGTGCCAGCAGCTTGGTGCTAGCGGGAGGGAGGGAGCAGTACTTC. Variable domain in full (rest from reference TRBV5-4 and TRBJ2-7): ETGVTQSPTHLIKTRGQQVTLRCSSQSGHNTVSWYQQALGQGPQFIFQYYREEENGRGNFPPRFSGLQFPNYSSELNVNALELDDSALYLCASSLVLAGGREQYFGPGTRLTVT.

V usage is TRBV30 and J usage is TRBJ1-2, with 9 bases that match TRBD1. This CDR3 comprises 14 residues. The junction had 6 bases not matched to a gene; V was cut back by 0 bases and J by 7 bases. The germline V gene encodes CDR1 GTSNPN and CDR2 SVGIG (reference sequence). CDR3: CAWSVTGGLGGYTF. CDR3 nucleotides: TGTGCCTGGAGTGTTACAGGGGGCTTGGGTGGCTACACCTTC.